A single sample is the source of the 9 T cell receptor beta chains below, sequenced in a study of cytomegalovirus exposure and HLA in healthy donors. The PCR made use of 60 Vbeta and 13 Jbeta primers. The assay was immunoSEQ multiplex PCR, and TCRdb's table has in-frame clones only and misses some. Here the sample spans 140,000 to 150,000 clones, more than 60% being singletons. Material: PBMCs. The source of these receptors is a male donor in good health and CMV-seronegative.

This sequence joins TRBV5-1 and TRBJ2-7; TRBD2 agrees at 7 bases. The CDR3 is 14 amino acids. Germline V lookup: CDR1 SGHRS, CDR2 YFSETQ. V shed 2 bases and J 2 bases; nucleotides not matched to a gene: 4. The CDR3 spells CASSFTSVTYEQYF. The CDR3 coding sequence is TGCGCCAGCAGCTTCACTAGCGTAACCTACGAGCAGTACTTC.

This clone showed up just a few times. This chain uses TRBV18 with TRBJ2-7; D might be TRBD1 (6 bases). V lost 4 bases to trimming and J lost 3 bases, with 16 bases between them. Germline CDR1 and CDR2: KGHSH and LQKENI. The CDR3 loop spans 15 amino acids. The CDR3 DNA sequence: TGTGCCAGCTCACTCCGGGACGGCAGGGGCTACGAGCAGTACTTC. It specifies CASSLRDGRGYEQYF.

The chain is built from TRBV29-1 and TRBJ1-1; D not resolved. The V gene lost 6 bases and the J gene lost 3 bases, with 5 bases spanning the gap. Germline CDR1 is SQVTM and CDR2 is ANQGSEA. The CDR3 runs to 10 residues. The CDR3 region has the DNA TGCAGCGTGAGGGACACTGAAGCTTTCTTT. This codes for CSVRDTEAFF.

The genes are TRBV6-5 and TRBJ2-7, with 7 bases identical to TRBD1. The CDR3 has 15 residues. The germline V gene encodes CDR1 MNHEY and CDR2 SVGAGI. Trimming at V came to 7 bases and at J to 5 bases, leaving 14 bases not matched to a gene. CDR3 region: CASTQWTGQRHEQYF. DNA of the CDR3: TGTGCCAGCACCCAATGGACAGGCCAGCGCCACGAGCAGTACTTC.

This clone has only a few counts. The rearrangement uses TRBV27 and TRBJ1-6; maybe TRBD1 (6 bases). This CDR3 is built from 18 residues. Germline CDR1 reads MNHEY; CDR2 reads SMNVEV (reference sequence). V was shortened by 3 bases and J by 0 bases, with 15 bases between the two germline ends. The CDR3: CASSLAMTGSSYNSPLHF. CDR3 sequence (DNA): TGTGCCAGCAGTTTGGCCATGACAGGAAGCTCCTATAATTCACCCCTCCACTTT.

The gene calls are TRBV10-3 and TRBJ2-1; 9 bases fit TRBD2. The junction had 8 bases not matched to a gene; V was cut back by 4 bases and J by 7 bases. The CDR3 spans 15 residues. Germline assignment: CDR1 ENHRY and CDR2 SYGVKD. CDR3 amino acids: CAISVASGAGNEQFF. The CDR3 coding sequence is TGTGCCATCAGTGTCGCTAGCGGGGCAGGAAATGAGCAGTTCTTC.

V and J are TRBV29-1 and TRBJ2-2; tentative D call: TRBD1 (6 bases). Trimming shortened V by 4 bases and J by 6 bases, and 12 bases separated the two germline ends. CDR3 length equals 13 residues. CDR1 and CDR2 from the germline V gene are SQVTM and ANQGSEA. In nucleotides, the CDR3 is TGCAGCGTTGGGACAGAGGTCTCCGGGGAGCTGTTTTTT. This codes for CSVGTEVSGELFF.

V is TRBV6-5 and J is TRBJ2-7, with 9 bases that match TRBD1. The CDR3 spans 14 residues. The germline V gene encodes CDR1 MNHEY and CDR2 SVGAGI. V shed 10 bases, J shed 2 bases, and the junction held 9 bases outside the gene matches. Here the CDR3 DNA reads TGTGCCATTAGGGACAGGGTACCCCCCTACGAGCAGTACTTC. The encoded protein is CAIRDRVPPYEQYF.

Only one count was recorded for this clone. J is TRBJ1-4 and V is TRBV14, with 10 bases identical to TRBD1. The CDR3 has 14 residues. The ends lost 4 bases at V and 7 bases at J; junction bases unmatched: 3. Germline CDR1 reads SGHDN; CDR2 reads FVKESK. This chain's CDR3 is CASSPRTGGEKLFF. CDR3 sequence (DNA): TGTGCCAGCAGCCCCCGGACAGGGGGTGAAAAACTGTTTTTT. The variable domain in full, completed from reference TRBV14 and TRBJ1-4, reads EAGVTQFPSHSVIEKGQTVTLRCDPISGHDNLYWYRRVMGKEIKFLLHFVKESKQDESGMPNNRFLAERTGGTYSTLKVQPAELEDSGVYFCASSPRTGGEKLFFGSGTQLSVL.